This entry lists 6 T cell receptor beta chains sequenced from one sample in a study of beta chain features in type 1 diabetes. The authors reverse transcribed all of the isolated RNA, so sequencing captured expressed TCRB transcripts. Some clones are missing from TCRdb's copy, which holds only in-frame ones; the method was immunoSEQ multiplex PCR. The table includes some 410,000 clones, about an eighth detected once. Material for sequencing was naive CD4+ T cells from blood. These receptors were collected from a woman younger than 35 in good health.

The J gene is TRBJ2-5, the V gene TRBV7-2, with 7 bases that match TRBD2. Germline CDR1 reads SGHTA; CDR2 reads FQGNSA. The CDR3 length is 13 residues. Trimming cost V 5 bases and J 2 bases; bases outside gene matches: 2. CDR3 DNA sequence: TGTGCCAGCAGCGGGACTAAGCAAGAGACCCAGTACTTC. Protein: CASSGTKQETQYF. The full variable domain, completed using reference TRBV7-2 and TRBJ2-5, is GAGVSQSPSNKVTEKGKDVELRCDPISGHTALYWYRQSLGQGLEFLIYFQGNSAPDKSGLPSDRFSAERTGGSVSTLTIQRTQQEDSAVYLCASSGTKQETQYFGPGTRLLVL.

V gene TRBV15 combines with J gene TRBJ2-5; D might be TRBD2 (5 bases). V lost 3 bases and J 7 bases, leaving 9 bases between the germline ends. Germline loops: CDR1 LNHNV, CDR2 YYDKDF (reference sequence). This CDR3 is built from 12 residues. The CDR3 DNA follows: TGTGCCACCAGCAGTGGGGAGAGGACCCAGTACTTC. It specifies CATSSGERTQYF.

The rearrangement uses TRBV7-2 and TRBJ2-3; D may correspond to TRBD1 or TRBD2 (6 bases each). Germline V gene sequence: CDR1 SGHTA, CDR2 FQGNSA. V dropped 1 base and J dropped 6 bases, with 11 bases sitting between them. This CDR3 is 14 amino acids long. This chain's CDR3 is CASSLGGAWDTQYF. The CDR3 DNA follows: TGTGCCAGCAGCTTAGGGGGGGCGTGGGATACGCAGTATTTT. The whole variable domain, filled in from reference TRBV7-2 and TRBJ2-3, reads GAGVSQSPSNKVTEKGKDVELRCDPISGHTALYWYRQSLGQGLEFLIYFQGNSAPDKSGLPSDRFSAERTGGSVSTLTIQRTQQEDSAVYLCASSLGGAWDTQYFGPGTRLTVL.

A few counts support this clone. The gene calls are TRBV6-6 and TRBJ1-4, with TRBD1 matching 7 bases. Per germline, CDR1 MNHNY and CDR2 SVGAGI (reference sequence). The CDR3 has 14 amino acids. V shed 2 bases and J 7 bases; nucleotides not matched to a gene: 4. CDR3 in amino acids: CASSYPGGGEKLFF. The CDR3 DNA reads as TGTGCCAGCAGTTACCCAGGGGGGGGTGAAAAACTGTTTTTT.

This chain joins TRBV28 and TRBJ1-5, with 8 bases matching TRBD1. Germline V CDR1 and CDR2: MDHEN, SYDVKM. V was clipped by 4 bases and J by 7 bases; unmatched bases: 9. The CDR3 covers 15 residues. CDR3 DNA: TGTGCCAGCAGTTATTCGGACAGGGTTAGGCAGCCCCAGCATTTT. It is translated as CASSYSDRVRQPQHF.

The table lists this clone with a few counts. V is TRBV7-2 and J is TRBJ1-2, with D perhaps TRBD1 (5 bases). This CDR3 contains 12 residues. CDR1 is SGHTA and CDR2 is FQGNSA in the germline V gene. The germline V and J ends were trimmed by 10 bases and 6 bases, with 15 bases remaining between them. The CDR3 sequence: CATARRGNGYTF. The CDR3 bases are TGTGCCACGGCACGACGGGGGAATGGCTACACCTTC.